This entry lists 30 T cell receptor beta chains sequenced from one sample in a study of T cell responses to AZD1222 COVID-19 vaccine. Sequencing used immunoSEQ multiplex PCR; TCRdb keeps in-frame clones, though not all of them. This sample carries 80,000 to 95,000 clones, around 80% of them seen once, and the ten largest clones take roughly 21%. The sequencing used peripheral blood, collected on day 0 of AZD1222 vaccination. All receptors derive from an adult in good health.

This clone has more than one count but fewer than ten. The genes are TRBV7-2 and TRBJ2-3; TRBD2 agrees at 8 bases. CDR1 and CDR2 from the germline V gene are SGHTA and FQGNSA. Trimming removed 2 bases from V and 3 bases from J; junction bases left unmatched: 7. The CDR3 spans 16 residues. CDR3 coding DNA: TGTGCCAGCAGCTTAAAGTTATTAGCGGGGACAGATACGCAGTATTTT. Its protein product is CASSLKLLAGTDTQYF.

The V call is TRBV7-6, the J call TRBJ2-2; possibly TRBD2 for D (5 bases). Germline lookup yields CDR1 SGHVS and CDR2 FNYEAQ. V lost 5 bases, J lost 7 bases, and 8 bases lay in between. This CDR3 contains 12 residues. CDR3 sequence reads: CASSHSGGELFF. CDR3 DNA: TGTGCCAGCAGCCACAGCGGCGGGGAGCTGTTTTTT.

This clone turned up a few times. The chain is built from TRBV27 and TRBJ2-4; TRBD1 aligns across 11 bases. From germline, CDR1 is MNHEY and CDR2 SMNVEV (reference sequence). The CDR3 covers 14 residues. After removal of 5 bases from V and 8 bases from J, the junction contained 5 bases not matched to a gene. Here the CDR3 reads CASSRTGGGDIQYF. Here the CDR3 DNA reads TGTGCCAGCAGTAGGACAGGGGGCGGTGACATTCAGTACTTC.

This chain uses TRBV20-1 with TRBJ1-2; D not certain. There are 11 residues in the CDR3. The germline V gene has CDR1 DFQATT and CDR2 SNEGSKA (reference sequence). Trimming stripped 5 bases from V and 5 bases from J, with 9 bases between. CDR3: CSADPEYGYTF. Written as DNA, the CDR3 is TGCAGTGCTGACCCTGAATATGGCTACACCTTC.

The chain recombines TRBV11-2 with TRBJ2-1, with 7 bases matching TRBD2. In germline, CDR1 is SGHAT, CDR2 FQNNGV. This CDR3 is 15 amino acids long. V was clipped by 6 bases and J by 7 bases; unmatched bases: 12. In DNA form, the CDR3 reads TGTGCCAGCAGACCCGGACTAGTGATAACAAATGAGCAGTTCTTC. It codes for CASRPGLVITNEQFF.

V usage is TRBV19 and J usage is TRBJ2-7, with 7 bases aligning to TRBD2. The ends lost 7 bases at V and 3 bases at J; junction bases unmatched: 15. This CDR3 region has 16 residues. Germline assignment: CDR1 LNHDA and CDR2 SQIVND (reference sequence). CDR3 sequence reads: CASTTKRGYPYYEQYF. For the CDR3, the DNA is TGTGCCAGTACCACAAAGCGGGGATATCCTTACTACGAGCAGTACTTC.

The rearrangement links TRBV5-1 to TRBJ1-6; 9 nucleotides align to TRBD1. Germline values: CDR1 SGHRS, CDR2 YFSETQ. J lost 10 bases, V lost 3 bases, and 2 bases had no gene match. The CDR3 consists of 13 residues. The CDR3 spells CASSSGQGSPLHF. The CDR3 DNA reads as TGCGCCAGCAGCTCCGGACAGGGGTCACCCCTCCACTTT.

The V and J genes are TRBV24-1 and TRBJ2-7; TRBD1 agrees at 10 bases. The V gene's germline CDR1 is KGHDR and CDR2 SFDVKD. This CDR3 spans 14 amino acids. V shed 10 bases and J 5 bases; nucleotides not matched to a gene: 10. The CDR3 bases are TGTGCCACTACGCCGGGACAGGGGTTCCACGAGCAGTACTTC. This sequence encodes CATTPGQGFHEQYF.

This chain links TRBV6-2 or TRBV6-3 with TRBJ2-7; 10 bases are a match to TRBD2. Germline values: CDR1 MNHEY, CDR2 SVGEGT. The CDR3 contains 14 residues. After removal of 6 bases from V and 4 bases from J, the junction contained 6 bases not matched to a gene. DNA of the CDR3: TGTGCCAGCAGCCAGGGACTAGCGCTATACGAGCAGTACTTC. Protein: CASSQGLALYEQYF.

The CDR3 DNA is TGTGCCAGCAGCTTAGTTTGGGGGGGAGCGGGAGAAGAGACCCAGTACTTC. Translated: CASSLVWGGAGEETQYF. The chain recombines TRBV11-2 with TRBJ2-5; 8 bases agree with TRBD2. The length of the CDR3 is 17 residues. Germline lookup yields CDR1 SGHAT and CDR2 FQNNGV. V lost 1 base to trimming and J lost 3 bases; unmatched junction nucleotides: 10.

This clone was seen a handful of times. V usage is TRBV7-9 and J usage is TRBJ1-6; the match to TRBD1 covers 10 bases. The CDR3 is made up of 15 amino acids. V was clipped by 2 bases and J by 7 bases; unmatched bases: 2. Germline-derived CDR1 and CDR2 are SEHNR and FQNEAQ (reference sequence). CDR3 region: CASSLLTGGNSPLHF. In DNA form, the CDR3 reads TGTGCCAGCAGCTTATTGACAGGGGGCAATTCACCCCTCCACTTT.

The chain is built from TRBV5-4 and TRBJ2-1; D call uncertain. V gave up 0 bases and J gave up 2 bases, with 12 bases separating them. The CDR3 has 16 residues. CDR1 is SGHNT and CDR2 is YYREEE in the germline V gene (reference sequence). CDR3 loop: CASSLGPPTTYNEQFF. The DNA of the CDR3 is TGTGCCAGCAGCTTGGGGCCCCCGACAACCTACAATGAGCAGTTCTTC. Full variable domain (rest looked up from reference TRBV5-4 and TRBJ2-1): ETGVTQSPTHLIKTRGQQVTLRCSSQSGHNTVSWYQQALGQGPQFIFQYYREEENGRGNFPPRFSGLQFPNYSSELNVNALELDDSALYLCASSLGPPTTYNEQFFGPGTRLTVL.

In DNA, the CDR3 is TGCGCCAGCAGCAGAGAGGTTCCTTCCTACGAGCAGTACTTC. This codes for CASSREVPSYEQYF. The V call is TRBV5-1, the J call TRBJ2-7; the D is unclear. The V end lost 4 bases, the J end lost 1 base, and 12 bases lay between the germline ends. CDR1 and CDR2 (germline): SGHRS, YFSETQ. This CDR3 has 14 amino acids.

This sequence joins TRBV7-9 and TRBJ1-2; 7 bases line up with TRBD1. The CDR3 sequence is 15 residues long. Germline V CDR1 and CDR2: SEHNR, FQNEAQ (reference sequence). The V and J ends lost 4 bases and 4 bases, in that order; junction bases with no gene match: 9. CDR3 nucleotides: TGTGCCAGCAGCTCATCCAGGGGGGGCACCTATGGCTACACCTTC. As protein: CASSSSRGGTYGYTF.

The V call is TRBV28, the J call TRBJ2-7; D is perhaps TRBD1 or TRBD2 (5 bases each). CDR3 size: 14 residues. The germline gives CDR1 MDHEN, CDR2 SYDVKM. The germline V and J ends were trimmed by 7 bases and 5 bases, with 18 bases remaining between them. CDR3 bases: TGTGCCAGCATTGGGGGAGTACAGGTAAACGAGCAGTACTTC. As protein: CASIGGVQVNEQYF.

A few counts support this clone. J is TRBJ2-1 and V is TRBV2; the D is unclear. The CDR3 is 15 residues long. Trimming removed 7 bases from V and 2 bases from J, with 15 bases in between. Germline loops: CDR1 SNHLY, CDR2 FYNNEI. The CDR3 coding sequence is TGTGCCAGCACCTTGGGCTATGGAACCTACAATGAGCAGTTCTTC. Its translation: CASTLGYGTYNEQFF.

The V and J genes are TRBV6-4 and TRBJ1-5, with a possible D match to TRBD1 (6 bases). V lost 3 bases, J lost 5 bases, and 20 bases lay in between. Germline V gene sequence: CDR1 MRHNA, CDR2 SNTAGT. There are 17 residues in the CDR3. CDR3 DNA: TGTGCCAGCAGTGAGGGGGGCGAGGAGTTAATAGATCAGCCCCAGCATTTT. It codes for CASSEGGEELIDQPQHF.

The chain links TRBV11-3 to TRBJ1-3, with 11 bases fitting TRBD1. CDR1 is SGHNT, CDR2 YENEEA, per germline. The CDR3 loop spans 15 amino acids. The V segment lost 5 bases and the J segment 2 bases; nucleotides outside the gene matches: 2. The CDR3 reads CASSPDRGPGNTIYF. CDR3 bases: TGTGCCAGCAGCCCGGACAGGGGGCCTGGAAACACCATATATTTT.

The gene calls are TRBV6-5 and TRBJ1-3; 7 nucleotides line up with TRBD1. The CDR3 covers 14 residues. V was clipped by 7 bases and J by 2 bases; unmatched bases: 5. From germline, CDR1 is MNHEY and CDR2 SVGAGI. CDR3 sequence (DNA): TGTGCCAGCACCGACAGGGTACCTGGAAACACCATATATTTT. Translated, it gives CASTDRVPGNTIYF.

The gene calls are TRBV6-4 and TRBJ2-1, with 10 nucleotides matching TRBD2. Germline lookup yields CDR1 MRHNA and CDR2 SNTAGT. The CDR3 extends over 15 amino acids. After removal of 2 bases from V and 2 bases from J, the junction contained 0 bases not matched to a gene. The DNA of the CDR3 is TGTGCCAGCAGTGACACTAGCGGGACCTACAATGAGCAGTTCTTC. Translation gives CASSDTSGTYNEQFF.

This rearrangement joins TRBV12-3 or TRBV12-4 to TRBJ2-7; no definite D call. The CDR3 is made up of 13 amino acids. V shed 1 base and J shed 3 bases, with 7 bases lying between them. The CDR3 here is CASSLGNVYEQYF. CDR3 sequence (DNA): TGTGCCAGCAGTTTAGGGAACGTCTACGAGCAGTACTTC.

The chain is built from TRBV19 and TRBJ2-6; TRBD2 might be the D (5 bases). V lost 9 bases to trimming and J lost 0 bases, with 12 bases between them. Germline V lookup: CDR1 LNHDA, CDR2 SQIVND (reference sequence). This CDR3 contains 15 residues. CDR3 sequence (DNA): TGTGCCAGCGGGGAGCCTAGCTCTGGGGCCAACGTCCTGACTTTC. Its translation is CASGEPSSGANVLTF.

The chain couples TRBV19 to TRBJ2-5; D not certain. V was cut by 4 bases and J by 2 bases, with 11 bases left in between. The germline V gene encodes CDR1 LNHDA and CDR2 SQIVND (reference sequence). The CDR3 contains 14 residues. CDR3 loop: CASSRAAMQETQYF. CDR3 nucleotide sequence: TGTGCCAGTAGTAGGGCAGCAATGCAAGAGACCCAGTACTTC. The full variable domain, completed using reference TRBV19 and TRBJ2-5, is DGGITQSPKYLFRKEGQNVTLSCEQNLNHDAMYWYRQDPGQGLRLIYYSQIVNDFQKGDIAEGYSVSREKKESFPLTVTSAQKNPTAFYLCASSRAAMQETQYFGPGTRLLVL.

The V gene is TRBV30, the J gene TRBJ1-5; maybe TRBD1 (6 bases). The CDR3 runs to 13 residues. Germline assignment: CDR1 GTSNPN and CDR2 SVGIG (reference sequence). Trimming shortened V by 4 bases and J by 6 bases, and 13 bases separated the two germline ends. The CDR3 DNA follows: TGTGCCTGGAATACAGGGTTCAGTCAGCCCCAGCATTTT. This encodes CAWNTGFSQPQHF. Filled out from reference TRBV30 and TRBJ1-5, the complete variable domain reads SQTIHQWPATLVQPVGSPLSLECTVEGTSNPNLYWYRQAAGRGLQLLFYSVGIGQISSEVPQNLSASRPQDRQFILSSKKLLLSDSGFYLCAWNTGFSQPQHFGDGTRLSIL.

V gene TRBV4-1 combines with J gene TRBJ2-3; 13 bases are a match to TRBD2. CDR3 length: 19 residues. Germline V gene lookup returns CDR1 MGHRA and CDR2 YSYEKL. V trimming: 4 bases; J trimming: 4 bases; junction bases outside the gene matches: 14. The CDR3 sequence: CASSRLAGGTPRMSDTQYF. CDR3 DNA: TGCGCCAGCAGCCGACTAGCGGGAGGTACCCCCCGGATGTCAGATACGCAGTATTTT.

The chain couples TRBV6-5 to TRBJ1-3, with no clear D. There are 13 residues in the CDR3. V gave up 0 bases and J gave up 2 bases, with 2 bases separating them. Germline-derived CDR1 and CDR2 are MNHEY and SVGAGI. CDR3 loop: CASSYSPGNTIYF. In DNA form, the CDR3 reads TGTGCCAGCAGTTACTCGCCTGGAAACACCATATATTTT.

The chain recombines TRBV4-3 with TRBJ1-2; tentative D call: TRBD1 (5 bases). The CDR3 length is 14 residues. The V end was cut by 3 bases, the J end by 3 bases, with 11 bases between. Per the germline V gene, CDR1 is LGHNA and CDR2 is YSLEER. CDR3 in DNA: TGCGCCAGCAGCCAGGCCAGGGAAGACTATGGCTACACCTTC. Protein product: CASSQAREDYGYTF.

The CDR3 nucleotides read TGCGCCAGCAGCCAAGATTATGGACTAGTTGGTACCGGGGAGCTGTTTTTT. Translating it yields CASSQDYGLVGTGELFF. The chain has TRBV4-1 and TRBJ2-2; 7 bases are a match to TRBD2. The CDR3 has 17 amino acids. The ends lost 0 bases at V and 5 bases at J; junction bases unmatched: 9. The germline gives CDR1 MGHRA, CDR2 YSYEKL.

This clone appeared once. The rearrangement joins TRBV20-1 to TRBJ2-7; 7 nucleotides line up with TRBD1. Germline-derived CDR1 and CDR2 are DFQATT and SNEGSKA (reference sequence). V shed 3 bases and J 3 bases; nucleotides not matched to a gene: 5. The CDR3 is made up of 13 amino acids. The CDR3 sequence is CSASQGDHYEQYF. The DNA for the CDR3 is TGCAGTGCTAGTCAGGGGGATCACTACGAGCAGTACTTC.

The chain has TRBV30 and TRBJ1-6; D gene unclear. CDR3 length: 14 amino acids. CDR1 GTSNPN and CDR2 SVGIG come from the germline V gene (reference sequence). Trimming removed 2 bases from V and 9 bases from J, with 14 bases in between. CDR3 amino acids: CAWSTGVLSSPLHF. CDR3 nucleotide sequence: TGTGCCTGGAGTACGGGAGTATTGAGTTCACCCCTCCACTTT.